What follows describes a single T cell receptor beta chain. Antigen specificity is unknown. Germline loops: CDR1 SNHLY, CDR2 FYNNEI. CDR3 length: 14 amino acids. V lost 6 bases and J 3 bases, leaving 9 bases between the germline ends. These data come from a study of regulatory T cells in long-lasting Graves disease. Study-level results: Those with persistent disease had in common more public clonotypes (about 2,500) than new patients (roughly 970). Favoring TRBV28, TRBJ1-2 and TRBJ2-5 was a feature seen in persistent disease.

Time point: persistent/refractory GD, antithyroid drugs over 5 years with positive TRAb. The authors made the TCR library using RNA they extracted from PBMCs. Patients hailed from an endocrinology department in Xi'an, China. CDR3-region Arm-PCR and iRepertoire HTBI primers produced the TCR beta libraries. Source study methods: From all samples, identification returned roughly 15 TRBJ and approximately 61 TRBV segments. MiXCR, applied by TCRdb to the multiplex PCR reads, yields one record per CDR3 protein. Here the V and J calls rest on TCRdb's processing, not on the authors' analysis. Seen here are about 290,000 distinct CDR3 sequences, around 21% observed once, and the top ten hold around 50%.

The sequence derives from a female donor with Graves disease. The starting material was peripheral blood mononuclear cells (PBMCs), obtained when the disease was refractory, from a patient treated with antithyroid drugs. V usage is TRBV2 and J usage is TRBJ2-6, with no clear D. In nucleotides, the CDR3 is TGTGCCAGCAGCGCCGGTGGTGGGGCCAACGTCCTGACTTTC. It specifies CASSAGGGANVLTF.